Listed here are 5 T cell receptor beta chains from one sample, sequenced in a study of human T cells and chemical hapten exposure. Time point given: patch test 2, 6 weeks after DPC sensitization. Treatment specified: therapeutic diphenylcyclopropenone sensitization with weekly scalp DPC. TCRdb re-called the RACE reads through MiXCR, storing one row per CDR3 protein. The sample comprises approximately 75,000 distinct CDR3 sequences, about 9% of which are singletons, and around 3.3% rests with the top ten. The source was whole blood, collected in connection with sensitization to the hapten diphenylcyclopropenone (DPC). The receptors were gathered from a woman aged 50 to 60 with alopecia areata. Some clones in this sample may be carry-over from other donors' samples.

This chain joins TRBV20-1 and TRBJ1-2; the match to TRBD1 covers 7 bases. Germline CDR1 and CDR2: DFQATT and SNEGSKA (reference sequence). The CDR3 has 13 amino acids. Unmatched junction bases numbered 11, after V lost 2 bases and J lost 11 bases. CDR3 in amino acids: CSARLDRAVGYTF. The CDR3 DNA is TGCAGTGCTAGACTTGACAGGGCGGTTGGTTACACCTTC.

V is TRBV7-8 and J is TRBJ2-3, with 8 bases that match TRBD2. CDR3 size: 16 residues. After removal of 4 bases from V and 3 bases from J, the junction contained 9 bases not matched to a gene. CDR1 is SGHVS, CDR2 FQNEAQ, per germline. The CDR3 coding sequence is TGTGCCAGCAGCTCAAAGGGTGGGACTAGAACAGATACGCAGTATTTT. Translation: CASSSKGGTRTDTQYF. Looking up the rest from reference TRBV7-8 and TRBJ2-3 gives the full variable domain: GAGVSQSPRYKVAKRGQDVALRCDPISGHVSLFWYQQALGQGPEFLTYFQNEAQLDKSGLPSDRFFAERPEGSVSTLKIQRTQQEDSAVYLCASSSKGGTRTDTQYFGPGTRLTVL.

This clonotype showed up just a few times. The chain has TRBV6-5 and TRBJ2-1; the D gene is possibly TRBD1 (5 bases). The CDR3 contains 16 residues. V was clipped by 3 bases and J by 4 bases, with 16 bases between them. Germline V gene lookup returns CDR1 MNHEY and CDR2 SVGAGI. CDR3 amino acids: CASSYARAGKYNEQFF. DNA for the CDR3: TGTGCCAGCAGTTATGCTAGGGCAGGGAAATACAATGAGCAGTTCTTC.

This clonotype has only a few counts. The chain recombines TRBV6-5 with TRBJ2-1, with a possible D match to TRBD2 (6 bases). Per the germline V gene, CDR1 is MNHEY and CDR2 is SVGAGI. V dropped 6 bases and J dropped 2 bases, with 17 bases sitting between them. The CDR3 spans 16 residues. DNA for the CDR3: TGTGCCAGCAGAGACAGCGGGCGGACCGCCTACAATGAGCAGTTCTTC. Protein product: CASRDSGRTAYNEQFF.

The rearrangement links TRBV10-3 to TRBJ2-3, with D maybe TRBD2 (7 bases). The V and J ends lost 7 bases and 3 bases respectively, with 11 bases between them. This CDR3 has 13 amino acids. Germline values: CDR1 ENHRY, CDR2 SYGVKD. The CDR3 DNA sequence: TGTGCCATCAATCGGGGGGCAACAGATACGCAGTATTTT. This encodes CAINRGATDTQYF.